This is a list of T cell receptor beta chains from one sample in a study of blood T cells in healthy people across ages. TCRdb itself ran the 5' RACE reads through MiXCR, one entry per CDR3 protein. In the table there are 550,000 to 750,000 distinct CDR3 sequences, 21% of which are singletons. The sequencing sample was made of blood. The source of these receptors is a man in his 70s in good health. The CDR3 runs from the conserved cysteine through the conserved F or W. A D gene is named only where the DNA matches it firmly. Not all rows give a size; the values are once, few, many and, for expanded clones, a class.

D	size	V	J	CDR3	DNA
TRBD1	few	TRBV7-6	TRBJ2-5	CASSLRTGGSETQYF	TGTGCCAGCAGCTTACGGACAGGGGGATCGGAGACCCAGTACTTC
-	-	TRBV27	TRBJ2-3	CASSFLGTDTQYF	TGTGCCAGCAGTTTCTTAGGCACAGATACGCAGTATTTT
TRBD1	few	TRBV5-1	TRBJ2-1	CASSRDRVSLSSYNEQFF	TGCGCCAGCAGCCGGGACAGGGTATCTCTTAGCTCCTACAATGAGCAGTTCTTC
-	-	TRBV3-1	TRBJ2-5	CASSRRRTRTQETQYF	TGTGCCAGCAGCCGAAGACGGACCAGAACACAAGAGACCCAGTACTTC
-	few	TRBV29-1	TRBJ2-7	CSVTSLGTYEQYF	TGCAGCGTTACTTCCCTCGGCACCTACGAGCAGTACTTC
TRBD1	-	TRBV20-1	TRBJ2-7	CSAKQGTYEQYF	TGCAGTGCGAAACAGGGGACGTACGAGCAGTACTTC
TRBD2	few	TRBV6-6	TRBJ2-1	CASSSRLADSYNEQFF	TGTGCCAGCAGTTCAAGACTAGCGGATTCCTACAATGAGCAGTTCTTC
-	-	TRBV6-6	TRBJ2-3	CASSQMDTQYF	TGTGCCAGCAGCCAAATGGATACGCAGTATTTT
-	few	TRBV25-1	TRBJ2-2	CASSGQITGFTGELFF	TGTGCCAGCAGTGGACAAATAACAGGGTTCACCGGGGAGCTGTTTTTT
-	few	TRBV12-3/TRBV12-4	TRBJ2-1	CASSLIFPFYNEQFF	TGTGCCAGCAGTTTAATCTTTCCCTTCTACAATGAGCAGTTCTTC
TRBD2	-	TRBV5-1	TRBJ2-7	CATVAGTSGAYEQYF	TGCGCCACCGTAGCCGGGACTAGCGGAGCCTACGAGCAGTACTTC
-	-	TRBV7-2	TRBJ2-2	CASSGVSVNTGELFF	TGTGCCAGCAGCGGGGTTAGCGTAAACACCGGGGAGCTGTTTTTT
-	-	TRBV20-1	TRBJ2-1	CSARDLARGNEQFF	TGCAGTGCTAGAGATCTTGCCCGGGGCAATGAGCAGTTCTTC
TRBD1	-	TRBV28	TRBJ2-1	CASWDRGYEQFF	TGTGCCAGCTGGGACAGGGGCTATGAGCAGTTCTTC
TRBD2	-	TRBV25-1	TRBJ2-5	CASSGVAGGPSEQYF	TGTGCCAGCAGTGGGGTAGCGGGAGGGCCGAGTGAGCAGTACTTC
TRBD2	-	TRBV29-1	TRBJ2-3	CSVERTSPRSDTQYF	TGCAGCGTTGAGCGGACTAGCCCGAGGTCAGATACGCAGTATTTT
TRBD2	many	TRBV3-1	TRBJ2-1	CASSQVAGVDEQFF	TGTGCCAGCAGCCAAGTTGCGGGAGTTGATGAGCAGTTCTTC
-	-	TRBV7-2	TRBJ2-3	CASSFVGPTDTQYF	TGTGCCAGCAGCTTCGTTGGCCCCACAGATACGCAGTATTTT
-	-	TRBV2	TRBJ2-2	CASSEVGPSNTGELFF	TGTGCCAGCAGTGAAGTAGGGCCATCGAACACCGGGGAGCTGTTTTTT
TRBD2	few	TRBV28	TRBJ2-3	CASSPRFLAGMDTQYF	TGTGCCAGCAGTCCCAGATTCCTAGCGGGAATGGATACGCAGTATTTT
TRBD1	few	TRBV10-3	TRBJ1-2	CAISDPGTVYGYTF	TGTGCCATCAGTGACCCCGGGACAGTCTATGGCTACACCTTC
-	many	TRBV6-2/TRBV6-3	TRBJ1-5	CASSQAGGGNQPQHF	TGTGCCAGCAGCCAGGCCGGGGGCGGCAATCAGCCCCAGCATTTT
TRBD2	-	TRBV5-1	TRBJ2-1	CASSLLSSGPYNEQFF	TGCGCCAGCAGCTTGCTATCTAGCGGGCCGTACAATGAGCAGTTCTTC
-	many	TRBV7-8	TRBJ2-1	CASSFGAPYNEQFF	TGTGCCAGCAGCTTCGGGGCCCCCTACAATGAGCAGTTCTTC
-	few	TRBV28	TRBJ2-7	CASSWQGFGEQYF	TGTGCCAGCAGTTGGCAGGGGTTTGGCGAGCAGTACTTC
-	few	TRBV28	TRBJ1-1	CASSPRLINTEAFF	TGTGCCAGCAGCCCCCGCCTAATCAACACTGAAGCTTTCTTT
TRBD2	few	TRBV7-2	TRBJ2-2	CASRESGNSGELFF	TGTGCCAGCAGAGAAAGCGGGAATTCCGGGGAGCTGTTTTTT
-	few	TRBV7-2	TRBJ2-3	CASSLDGNTDTQYF	TGTGCCAGCAGCTTAGACGGCAACACAGATACGCAGTATTTT
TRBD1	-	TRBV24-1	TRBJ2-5	CATSEAGTGKETQYF	TGTGCCACCAGTGAAGCCGGGACAGGGAAAGAGACCCAGTACTTC
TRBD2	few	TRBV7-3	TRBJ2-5	CASSLGGGSGQETQYF	TGTGCCAGCAGCTTAGGGGGGGGTAGCGGCCAAGAGACCCAGTACTTC
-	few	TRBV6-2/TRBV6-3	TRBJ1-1	CASSYSPRAPKTEAFF	TGTGCCAGCAGTTACTCCCCCCGGGCCCCGAAGACTGAAGCTTTCTTT
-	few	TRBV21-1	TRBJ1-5	CASSKDATTYSNQPQHF	TGTGCCAGCAGCAAAGATGCCACAACTTATAGCAATCAGCCCCAGCATTTT
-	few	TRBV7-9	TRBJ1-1	CASTVAGYSGTEAFF	TGTGCCAGCACAGTGGCAGGGTATTCAGGCACTGAAGCTTTCTTT
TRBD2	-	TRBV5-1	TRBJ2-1	CASSLGQWTSLFF	TGCGCCAGCAGCTTGGGACAGTGGACTAGTCTGTTCTTC
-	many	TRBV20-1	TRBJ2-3	CSARTGDTQYF	TGCAGTGCTAGGACGGGAGATACGCAGTATTTT
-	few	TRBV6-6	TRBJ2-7	CASSYSGGVPVYEQYF	TGTGCCAGCAGTTACTCGGGCGGCGTCCCGGTCTACGAGCAGTACTTC
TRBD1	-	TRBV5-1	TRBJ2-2	CASSLSGQGNTGELFF	TGCGCCAGCAGCTTGTCGGGACAGGGGAACACCGGGGAGCTGTTTTTT
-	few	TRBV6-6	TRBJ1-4	CASSYGKTNEKLFF	TGTGCCAGCAGTTACGGGAAGACTAATGAAAAACTGTTTTTT
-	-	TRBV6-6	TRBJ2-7	CASSYQDSEQYF	TGTGCCAGCAGTTACCAGGACAGCGAGCAGTACTTC
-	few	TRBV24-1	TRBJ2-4	CATSDPRRAQNIQYF	TGTGCCACCAGTGATCCTCGCAGGGCCCAAAACATTCAGTACTTC
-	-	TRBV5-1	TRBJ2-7	CASSLEAEAYEQYF	TGCGCCAGCAGCTTGGAGGCCGAAGCCTACGAGCAGTACTTC
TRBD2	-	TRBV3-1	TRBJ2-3	CASSLLPGGATDTQYF	TGTGCCAGCAGCCTACTCCCGGGAGGTGCCACAGATACGCAGTATTTT
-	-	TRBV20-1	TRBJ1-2	CSARDGPPANYGYTF	TGCAGTGCTAGAGATGGTCCGCCGGCTAACTATGGCTACACCTTC